A single sample gave rise to the 7 T cell receptor beta chains below, sequenced in a study of shared clonotypes between healthy human individuals. The repertoire was sequenced with immunoSEQ multiplex PCR; TCRdb's copy has only in-frame clones and lacks some. The table includes 2 million to 2.5 million clones, 90% to 97% detected once. The sample taken for sequencing was naive CD4+ T cells sorted from blood. Subset described: CD45RA+ positively selected. Every receptor here comes from a man younger than 35 in good health.

V is TRBV19 and J is TRBJ1-2; maybe TRBD1 (5 bases). The CDR3 is 13 residues long. The V gene lost 9 bases and the J gene lost 1 base, with 12 bases spanning the gap. Per the germline V gene, CDR1 is LNHDA and CDR2 is SQIVND (reference sequence). The CDR3 region has the DNA TGTGCCAGCACAGGAGGAAATAACTATGGCTACACCTTC. Translating gives CASTGGNNYGYTF.

V is TRBV7-9 and J is TRBJ1-1; D uncertain. Trimming removed 5 bases at V and 1 base at J, with 8 bases between. CDR1 SEHNR and CDR2 FQNEAQ come from the germline V gene (reference sequence). The length of the CDR3 is 13 residues. CDR3 sequence reads: CASSTSPNTEAFF. CDR3 coding DNA: TGTGCCAGCAGCACGTCACCGAACACTGAAGCTTTCTTT.

The rearrangement joins TRBV5-1 to TRBJ1-1; 10 positions agree with TRBD1. This CDR3 region has 15 residues. From germline, CDR1 is SGHRS and CDR2 YFSETQ. The V gene end was trimmed by 3 bases and the J gene end by 0 bases; junction bases not matched to a gene: 2. The CDR3 region has the DNA TGCGCCAGCAGCTGGACAGGGGGAATGAACACTGAAGCTTTCTTT. This codes for CASSWTGGMNTEAFF.

CDR3 sequence (DNA): TGTGCCAGCAGCCCTCCTCGTCATTTCACCGAAGCTTTCTTT. This codes for CASSPPRHFTEAFF. The rearrangement joins TRBV5-5 to TRBJ1-1; no clear D gene. CDR3 length: 14 residues. The ends were cut back, 4 bases at V and 8 bases at J, with 18 bases in the middle. Germline V gene sequence: CDR1 SGHKS, CDR2 YYEKEE (reference sequence).

The V gene is TRBV18, the J gene TRBJ1-3; 11 positions agree with TRBD1. Germline values: CDR1 KGHSH, CDR2 LQKENI. Germline trimming cut 1 base from V and 3 bases from J; bases unmatched to any gene: 5. The CDR3 has 17 residues. CDR3 residues: CASSPLPGTGGGNTIYF. DNA for the CDR3: TGTGCCAGCTCACCACTCCCCGGGACAGGGGGTGGAAACACCATATATTTT.

This chain links TRBV5-1 with TRBJ2-2, with a weak D call TRBD1 (6 bases). V was trimmed by 2 bases and J by 5 bases, leaving 13 bases between them. The CDR3 runs 15 residues. Germline loops: CDR1 SGHRS, CDR2 YFSETQ. The CDR3 is CASSFAGEGTGELFF. The CDR3 DNA follows: TGCGCCAGCAGCTTCGCAGGGGAAGGAACCGGGGAGCTGTTTTTT. Together with reference TRBV5-1 and TRBJ2-2, the CDR3 gives the full variable domain: KAGVTQTPRYLIKTRGQQVTLSCSPISGHRSVSWYQQTPGQGLQFLFEYFSETQRNKGNFPGRFSGRQFSNSRSEMNVSTLELGDSALYLCASSFAGEGTGELFFGEGSRLTVL.

The V gene is TRBV18, the J gene TRBJ1-2; D might be TRBD1 (6 bases). This CDR3 has 15 amino acids. V was trimmed by 3 bases and J by 6 bases, leaving 17 bases between them. Germline V gene lookup returns CDR1 KGHSH and CDR2 LQKENI. CDR3 DNA sequence: TGTGCCAGCTCACCTCTACTGGACAGCCTAGATGGCTACACCTTC. The encoded protein is CASSPLLDSLDGYTF.